The clone carrying this T cell receptor beta chain was counted at least ten times. Trimming took 7 bases from V and 3 from J, leaving 9 bases between them. The CDR3 is 12 residues long. Germline CDR1 is MDHEN and CDR2 is SYDVKM. The record originates from a study of T cells in Graves' hyperthyroidism and ophthalmopathy. What was amplified from RNA transcripts were TCR beta CDR3 regions. First-round RT-PCR targeting the TCR CDR3 was performed with the HTBI primer set. TCRdb recomputed calls from the multiplex PCR reads with MiXCR, one row per CDR3 protein. The sample records roughly 350,000 distinct CDR3 sequences, approximately 15% being singletons.

V gene TRBV28 combines with J gene TRBJ2-5; D may be TRBD1 or TRBD2 (5 bases each). The sequenced material came from blood. The receptor was isolated from a woman in her 30s with Graves' hyperthyroidism. The CDR3 DNA reads TGTGCCAGCAAGGTGGGGGAAGAGACCCAGTACTTC. This translates into CASKVGEETQYF.